This entry lists 17 T cell receptor beta chains sequenced from one sample in a study of blood T cell repertoires in COVID-19. TCRdb's table, derived via immunoSEQ multiplex PCR, lists solely in-frame clones and lacks some. Of approximately 81,000 clones in the sample, roughly four fifths were seen once. The sequenced sample consisted of peripheral blood. The receptor source for this set is a human donor in a cohort sampled during active COVID-19.

The rearrangement joins TRBV5-6 to TRBJ2-5, with TRBD1 as a possible D gene (5 bases). Germline values: CDR1 SGHDT, CDR2 YYEEEE. The CDR3 consists of 15 residues. Trimming removed 1 base at V and 1 base at J, with 11 bases between. Here the CDR3 DNA reads TGTGCCAGCAGCTTGCTGCAGGGTCGCCAAGAGACCCAGTACTTC. Its protein is CASSLLQGRQETQYF.

V is TRBV28 and J is TRBJ1-2; 7 bases map to TRBD1. The germline V gene encodes CDR1 MDHEN and CDR2 SYDVKM. Trimming took 4 bases from V and 7 from J; bases not matched to a gene: 6. The CDR3 totals 13 residues. The CDR3 DNA sequence: TGTGCCAGCAGTTCCGGCAGGGGGGCTGGCTACACCTTC. This codes for CASSSGRGAGYTF.

V gene TRBV27 combines with J gene TRBJ1-2; D gene unclear. With 5 bases removed from V and 7 bases from J, the gap between germline ends came to 11 bases. The CDR3 totals 12 residues. Germline V gene lookup returns CDR1 MNHEY and CDR2 SMNVEV (reference sequence). The CDR3, as DNA: TGTGCCAGCAGTCCGGCGGGCTTTGGCTACACCTTC. This translates into CASSPAGFGYTF.

The chain couples TRBV16 to TRBJ2-7, with 11 nucleotides matching TRBD1. Germline CDR1 is KGHSY and CDR2 is FQNENV. V lost 3 bases and J lost 1; bases outside the gene matches: 5. The CDR3 consists of 16 residues. CDR3 coding DNA: TGTGCCAGCAGCCATATCGGGACAGGGGGTTCCTACGAGCAGTACTTC. Its translation: CASSHIGTGGSYEQYF.

The chain joins TRBV4-1 to TRBJ1-4; the D is unclear. V lost 0 bases, J lost 5 bases, and 19 bases lay in between. The CDR3 contains 18 residues. Germline lookup yields CDR1 MGHRA and CDR2 YSYEKL. The chain's CDR3 is CASSQDPNRRAVNEKLFF. The CDR3 coding sequence is TGCGCCAGCAGCCAAGATCCTAATCGGAGGGCAGTCAATGAAAAACTGTTTTTT.

This rearrangement joins TRBV12-3 or TRBV12-4 to TRBJ1-5; unclear D gene. The germline V and J ends were trimmed by 4 bases and 7 bases, with 8 bases remaining between them. There are 12 residues in the CDR3. This chain's CDR3 is CASSYAEQPQHF. The CDR3 nucleotides are TGTGCCAGCAGTTACGCAGAACAGCCCCAGCATTTT.

J is TRBJ1-1 and V is TRBV4-2; D uncertain. This CDR3 has 13 residues. Germline V gene sequence: CDR1 LGHNA, CDR2 YNFKEQ. V lost 0 bases to trimming and J lost 5 bases, with 7 bases between them. Written as DNA, the CDR3 is TGTGCCAGCAGCCAAGAACGGGTAACTGAAGCTTTCTTT. It translates to CASSQERVTEAFF.

Only a few counts were recorded for this clone. This sequence joins TRBV5-6 and TRBJ2-7, with D unresolved. The CDR3 spans 15 residues. The germline V and J ends were trimmed by 0 bases and 1 base, with 11 bases remaining between them. Looked up from germline, CDR1 is SGHDT and CDR2 is YYEEEE. The chain's CDR3 is CASSLVGPGSYEQYF. The CDR3 DNA follows: TGTGCCAGCAGCTTGGTAGGCCCCGGGTCCTACGAGCAGTACTTC.

In its sample, this clone was seen a few times. The rearrangement joins TRBV5-1 to TRBJ2-7, with D maybe TRBD1 (5 bases). The V end was cut by 1 base, the J end by 2 bases, with 7 bases between. CDR3 length: 13 amino acids. In germline, CDR1 is SGHRS, CDR2 YFSETQ. In DNA, the CDR3 is TGCGCCAGCAGCTTGCGACAGACCTACGAGCAGTACTTC. Amino acids: CASSLRQTYEQYF.

The chain uses TRBV27 and TRBJ2-7, with TRBD1 matching over 10 bases. Trimming took 3 bases from V and 3 from J; bases not matched to a gene: 2. CDR1 and CDR2 from the germline V gene are MNHEY and SMNVEV (reference sequence). The length of the CDR3 is 14 residues. CDR3: CASSFGTGVYEQYF. The CDR3, as DNA: TGTGCCAGCAGTTTCGGGACAGGGGTCTACGAGCAGTACTTC.

CDR3 loop: CASSSMPGQGNYGYTF. The CDR3 bases are TGTGCCAGCAGCTCCATGCCGGGACAGGGTAACTATGGCTACACCTTC. This chain uses TRBV11-2 with TRBJ1-2; 9 bases fit TRBD1. The CDR3 extends over 16 amino acids. Looked up from germline, CDR1 is SGHAT and CDR2 is FQNNGV. The J segment lost 1 base and the V segment lost 4 bases, leaving 7 bases of the junction unmatched.

Comments on this clone: A junction end diverges from the germline sequence, so it may reflect a read error. The V and J genes are TRBV29-1 and TRBJ1-2, with 10 bases identical to TRBD1. Germline assignment: CDR1 SQVTM and CDR2 ANQGSEA. CDR3 length: 8 amino acids. CDR3 loop: CSGDRGLF. The CDR3 region has the DNA TGCAGCGGGGACAGGGGACTCTTC.

This rearrangement joins TRBV18 to TRBJ1-1, with TRBD1 matching over 9 bases. V trimming: 4 bases; J trimming: 5 bases; junction bases outside the gene matches: 5. Germline assignment: CDR1 KGHSH and CDR2 LQKENI. CDR3 size: 14 residues. CDR3 in amino acids: CASSQQGAGTEAFF. CDR3 bases: TGTGCCAGCTCACAACAGGGGGCCGGGACTGAAGCTTTCTTT.

The chain uses TRBV5-8 and TRBJ1-2; D gene ambiguous. Germline assignment: CDR1 SGHTS and CDR2 YDEGEE. The V end lost 4 bases, the J end lost 0 bases, and 22 bases lay between the germline ends. The CDR3 spans 18 residues. The CDR3, as DNA: TGTGCCAGCAGCCCCAGTGAAGATAGCCATAAAGCTAACTATGGCTACACCTTC. Encoded protein: CASSPSEDSHKANYGYTF. The whole variable domain, remainder taken from reference TRBV5-8 and TRBJ1-2, is EAGVTQSPTHLIKTRGQQATLRCSPISGHTSVYWYQQALGLGLQFLLWYDEGEERNRGNFPPRFSGRQFPNYSSELNVNALELEDSALYLCASSPSEDSHKANYGYTFGSGTRLTVV.

The rearrangement uses TRBV4-2 and TRBJ1-4; 7 nucleotides match TRBD1. With 0 bases clipped from V and 6 bases from J, the junction kept 7 bases outside the gene matches. Germline V gene data show CDR1 as LGHNA and CDR2 as YNFKEQ. The CDR3 has 16 residues. Written as DNA, the CDR3 is TGTGCCAGCAGCCAAGATCTCTCCAGGGGGGATGAAAAACTGTTTTTT. Translating gives CASSQDLSRGDEKLFF.

The V call is TRBV5-1, the J call TRBJ1-2, with a weak D call TRBD1 (5 bases). CDR1 is SGHRS and CDR2 is YFSETQ in the germline V gene. With 1 base removed from V and 1 base from J, the gap between germline ends came to 11 bases. There are 15 residues in the CDR3. CDR3 region: CASSLYLTDNYGYTF. In DNA form, the CDR3 reads TGCGCCAGCAGCTTGTACCTGACAGATAACTATGGCTACACCTTC.

This clone turned up a few times. This sequence joins TRBV9 and TRBJ2-7; D unresolved. Germline V gene data show CDR1 as SGDLS and CDR2 as YYNGEE. V lost 3 bases to trimming and J lost 7 bases, with 14 bases between them. The CDR3 is 13 amino acids. The CDR3 nucleotides are TGTGCCAGCAGCGCCAACCCGCAGTTGGAGCAGTACTTC. This codes for CASSANPQLEQYF.